A selection of T cell receptor beta chains follows, all from one sample in a study of cytomegalovirus exposure and HLA in healthy donors. Assay: immunoSEQ multiplex PCR; the TCRdb copy retains only in-frame clones and omits some. Among tens of thousands of clones, 65% to 70% were seen once, and the ten largest hold about a fifth. What was sequenced was PBMCs. The receptors stem from a man aged 40-50 years in good health and CMV-seropositive. Both conserved end residues are part of each CDR3. Clone size appears in some rows only: once, few, many, or a class for an expanded clone.

clone_size	v_call	j_call	cdr3_aa
NA	TRBV18	TRBJ1-1	CASSPQTGGQAFF
NA	TRBV7-7	TRBJ2-5	CASSRAPGETQYF
NA	TRBV30	TRBJ1-3	CAWSPDGNTIYF
NA	TRBV6-1	TRBJ2-4	CASIGSQGENIQYF
NA	TRBV2	TRBJ2-3	CASSGASLSSTDTQYF
few	TRBV19	TRBJ2-1	CASSSQGDEQFF
NA	TRBV30	TRBJ1-6	CAWSRSGGSPLHF
few	TRBV6-1	TRBJ2-1	CASRTSALNEQFF
few	TRBV4-1	TRBJ2-7	CASSQGYSSYEQYF
NA	TRBV15	TRBJ2-1	CATRGQGDLNEQFF
NA	TRBV30	TRBJ1-6	CARVRDSNSPLHF
NA	TRBV11-2	TRBJ1-5	CASSLDRGQPQHF
NA	TRBV30	TRBJ1-1	CAWSPRGNTEAFF
NA	TRBV27	TRBJ1-1	CASSARVGDRGNTEAFF
NA	TRBV6-6	TRBJ2-1	CASSLQVYNEQFF
NA	TRBV19	TRBJ2-2	CASIPGQGNTGELFF
NA	TRBV4-1	TRBJ2-5	CASSQGTGGETQYF
NA	TRBV6-5	TRBJ2-7	CASRLLRDRTYEQYF
NA	TRBV30	TRBJ2-5	CACPGTQGEQYF
few	TRBV6-1	TRBJ2-7	CASTTGKINEQYF
NA	TRBV10-1	TRBJ1-4	CASSESPNEKLFF
NA	TRBV6-1	TRBJ1-5	CASSGGPGGQPQHF
NA	TRBV14	TRBJ2-3	CASSQGQGASYANTQYF
NA	TRBV9	TRBJ1-1	CASSRQGGTEAFF
once	TRBV27	TRBJ2-1	CASSLSRNEQFF
few	TRBV2	TRBJ2-7	CASKAGGREQYF
NA	TRBV19	TRBJ1-6	CASRNTGNYNSPLHF
once	TRBV27	TRBJ2-3	CASSSWGLSPTSTDTQYF
NA	TRBV2	TRBJ1-1	CASSRQGARTEAFF
NA	TRBV2	TRBJ1-5	CASSGEGRVNQPQHF
once	TRBV5-5	TRBJ2-7	CASSLFLSYEQYF
few	TRBV6-1	TRBJ1-1	CASSQGRTEAFF